A selection of T cell receptor beta chains follows, all from one sample in a study of OX40 agonist ivuxolimab in advanced cancers. The table came from immunoSEQ multiplex PCR; TCRdb's copy has only in-frame clones and leaves some out. The sample has around 110,000 clones; around nine tenths are singletons. Source: CD4+ or CD8+ T cells sorted from blood, taken in a trial of the OX40 agonist ivuxolimab. These receptors all stem from an adult with an advanced solid tumor such as melanoma, head and neck, liver or kidney cancer. Each CDR3 is given with its conserved first and last residue. D genes are given only for firm matches. Clone size is shown for a subset of rows, as once, few, many or a class of expanded clone.

size	D	V	J	DNA	CDR3
-	-	TRBV6-5	TRBJ2-3	TGTGCCAGCAGTTACCCAGGGACAGATACGCAGTATTTT	CASSYPGTDTQYF
-	TRBD1	TRBV7-9	TRBJ2-3	TGTGCCAGCAGCTCGTTACAGGGGGGCCCAGATACGCAGTATTTT	CASSSLQGGPDTQYF
-	-	TRBV23-1	TRBJ1-2	TGCGCCAGCAGTCCCAAGGACGGGTTCTATGGCTACACCTTC	CASSPKDGFYGYTF
once	TRBD1	TRBV6-1	TRBJ2-7	TGTGCCACGAAACAGGGGGCCCCCTACGAGCAGTACTTC	CATKQGAPYEQYF
-	TRBD1	TRBV30	TRBJ1-5	TGTGCCTGGAGTGCCGGGACAGGGACTCAGCCCCAGCATTTT	CAWSAGTGTQPQHF
-	-	TRBV4-1	TRBJ1-4	TGCGCCAGCAGCCAAGATGTGTCAGGGTGGGAAAAACTGTTTTTT	CASSQDVSGWEKLFF
-	-	TRBV6-5	TRBJ2-5	TGTGCCAGCAGCTATGGGGGAAAAGAGACCCAGTACTTC	CASSYGGKETQYF
-	-	TRBV7-2	TRBJ1-2	TGTGCCAGCAGCCTTTCTCCGACAGCTAACTATGGCTACACCTTC	CASSLSPTANYGYTF
-	-	TRBV30	TRBJ1-1	TGTGCCTGGGGCCATATGAACACTGAAGCTTTCTTT	CAWGHMNTEAFF
-	TRBD1	TRBV6-6	TRBJ1-3	TGTGCCAGCAATAGCGGGACAGTAGAATTAAACACCATATATTTT	CASNSGTVELNTIYF
few	-	TRBV5-1	TRBJ1-2	TGCGCCAGCAGCTTGGCAGGGGCCATCTATGGCTACACCTTC	CASSLAGAIYGYTF
-	-	TRBV6-5	TRBJ2-7	TGTGCCAGCAGTTATGGCAATTCCTACGAGCAGTACTTC	CASSYGNSYEQYF
-	-	TRBV30	TRBJ2-7	TGTGCCTGGGACGGGGCCTACGAGCAGTACTTC	CAWDGAYEQYF
-	-	TRBV7-2	TRBJ2-6	TGTGCCAGCAGCTTAGCTGACTCTGGGGCCAACGTCCTGACTTTC	CASSLADSGANVLTF
few	TRBD2	TRBV5-1	TRBJ2-5	TGCGCCAGCAGCTTGGGGTCTAGCGGACAAGAGACCCAGTACTTC	CASSLGSSGQETQYF
-	-	TRBV7-2	TRBJ1-2	TGTGCCAGCAGCGTAAGGCCGGAACAGGGCCCTAACTATGGCTACACCTTC	CASSVRPEQGPNYGYTF
-	-	TRBV11-2	TRBJ1-1	TGTGCCAGCAGCTTAACCGCAGGGAACACTGAAGCTTTCTTT	CASSLTAGNTEAFF
-	TRBD1	TRBV28	TRBJ2-5	TGTGCCAGCACGGGACAGGGGGCGTCTCGACAAGAGACCCAGTACTTC	CASTGQGASRQETQYF